This T cell receptor (beta chain) was identified during a study of CD8+ T cells in alopecia areata. General observations from the study: Sequenced scalp T cells also include alphabeta T cells resident in normal skin. Lesional scalp displayed greater clonality than normal scalp, most notably in alopecia totalis/universalis.

As part of sample collection, lesional scalp punch biopsies and peripheral blood were taken from alopecia areata patients. Extracted from the samples, RNA was reverse transcribed into cDNA to serve as the sequencing template. Clones were read by immunoSEQ multiplex PCR, and TCRdb kept only the in-frame ones, dropping some. The table includes about 110,000 clones, roughly 55% detected once. The CDR3 sequence is 14 residues long. From germline, CDR1 is SGHRS and CDR2 YFSETQ. Trimming cost V 2 bases and J 3 bases, with 11 bases left between them. This clone was seen only a few times. Its target is unknown.

The sequenced material came from NKG2D-low CD8+ T cells sorted from blood. This clonotype originated in a human donor with alopecia areata. This chain joins TRBV5-1 and TRBJ2-5; D gene uncertain. The CDR3 region is CASSFVVDEETQYF. DNA for the CDR3: TGCGCCAGCAGCTTTGTGGTTGACGAAGAGACCCAGTACTTC.